The clone carrying this T cell receptor (beta chain) was counted between two and nine times. Its antigen is unidentified. This entry is derived from a study of T-cell reconstitution after alpha-beta-depleted transplantation in children. This sample's TCRbeta library carried unique molecular identifier barcodes. In TCRdb, the PCR reads were re-called with MiXCR into one record per CDR3 protein. The profile covers around 580,000 distinct CDR3 sequences, with 23% appearing a single time and 13% to 15% taken by the ten largest. Study-level points and caveats: T-cell counts and diversity at one year following transplant were attributed mainly to newly produced T cells.

Trimming removed 6 bases at V and 6 bases at J, with 12 bases between. The CDR3 length is 13 residues. Per germline, CDR1 MDHEN and CDR2 SYDVKM. V and J are TRBV28 and TRBJ1-5; no firm D call. The sequenced sample was PBMCs, mostly from graft donor cells, obtained 360 days after TCRalphabeta/CD19-depleted stem cell transplant. The TCR sequence derives from a boy under three years old who had a stem cell transplant for acute myeloid leukemia, so the T cells may come from the graft donor. This CDR3 is CASSLGLAQPQHF. The CDR3 DNA follows: TGTGCCAGCAGCCTCGGCTTAGCTCAGCCCCAGCATTTT.